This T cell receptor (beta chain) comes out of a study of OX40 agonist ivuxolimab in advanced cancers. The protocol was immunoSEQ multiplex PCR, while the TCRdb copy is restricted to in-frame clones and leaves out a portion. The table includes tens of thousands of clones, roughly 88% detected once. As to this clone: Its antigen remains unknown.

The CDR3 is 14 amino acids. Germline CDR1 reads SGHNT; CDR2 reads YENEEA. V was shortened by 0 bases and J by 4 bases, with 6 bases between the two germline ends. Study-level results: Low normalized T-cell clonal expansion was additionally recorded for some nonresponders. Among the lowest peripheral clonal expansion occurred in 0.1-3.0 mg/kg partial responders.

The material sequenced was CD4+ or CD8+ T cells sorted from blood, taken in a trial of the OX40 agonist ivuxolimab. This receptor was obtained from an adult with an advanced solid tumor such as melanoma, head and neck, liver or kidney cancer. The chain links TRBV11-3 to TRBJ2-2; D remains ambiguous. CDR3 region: CASSLEGPTGELFF. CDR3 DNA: TGTGCCAGCAGCTTAGAGGGTCCCACCGGGGAGCTGTTTTTT.